The 2 T cell receptor beta chains below come from one sample, sequenced in a study of shared clonotypes between healthy human individuals. Sequencing used immunoSEQ multiplex PCR; TCRdb keeps in-frame clones, though not all of them. The data hold around 2.5 million clones, with roughly 93% observed a single time. The source material was naive CD4+ T cells from PBMCs. Subset denoted: CD45RA+ positively selected. The origin of the receptors is a man in his late teens or twenties in good health. Some clones in this sample may be carry-over from other donors' samples.

The chain links TRBV5-1 to TRBJ2-3; 9 positions agree with TRBD1. The CDR3 sequence is 17 residues long. Germline V gene data show CDR1 as SGHRS and CDR2 as YFSETQ. V was clipped by 7 bases and J by 1 base; unmatched bases: 13. CDR3 region: CASYRATGGEGTDTQYF. The CDR3 DNA reads TGCGCCAGCTACAGAGCTACAGGGGGCGAGGGCACAGATACGCAGTATTTT.

The chain recombines TRBV6-5 with TRBJ1-1, with a possible D match to TRBD1 (5 bases). Per the germline V gene, CDR1 is MNHEY and CDR2 is SVGAGI. The CDR3 covers 13 residues. Deletions cut 5 bases from V and 5 bases from J, with 12 bases between. The CDR3: CASSLGGWTEAFF. DNA for the CDR3: TGTGCCAGCAGTCTGGGGGGGTGGACTGAAGCTTTCTTT.